The source of this TCR beta chain is a study of blood T cell repertoires in COVID-19. Study details: Acute and convalescent COVID-19 samples came from the United States, Italy and Spain.

Assay: immunoSEQ multiplex PCR; the TCRdb copy retains only in-frame clones and omits some. Of roughly 110,000 clones listed, around 90% are singletons. The trim removed 6 bases at V and 7 bases at J, leaving 8 bases unmatched. The CDR3 sequence is 14 residues long. Per the germline V gene, CDR1 is MDHEN and CDR2 is SYDVKM. This TCR derives from a woman under 40 with acute or convalescent COVID-19. The chain couples TRBV28 to TRBJ1-1; 10 bases are shared with TRBD1. The specimen sequenced was peripheral blood. DNA of the CDR3: TGTGCCAGCAGCCGCTGGGACAGGGGTCGTGAAGCTTTCTTT. Its translation is CASSRWDRGREAFF. The full variable domain, with the rest looked up from reference TRBV28 and TRBJ1-1, is DVKVTQSSRYLVKRTGEKVFLECVQDMDHENMFWYRQDPGLGLRLIYFSYDVKMKEKGDIPEGYSVSREKKERFSLILESASTNQTSMYLCASSRWDRGREAFFGQGTRLTVV.